This section outlines one T cell receptor beta chain sequence together with its context. The antigen it binds to is not known. No much larger clone exists at a distance of one base, and base qualities are not known. The same CDR3 also results from other DNA sequences found in this sample. This sample stems from a study of T cell responses to AZD1222 COVID-19 vaccine (dated by TCRdb to the early 2020s). General notes on the study: Because spike-specific TCR depth and breadth did not differ between the two schedules, AZD1222 recipients who got a second dose at roughly 4 weeks were pooled with those who got a second dose at roughly 12 weeks. TCR sequencing was performed for about 250 trial participants, of whom around 200 were given two doses of AZD1222 and roughly 25 were given two doses of MenACWY control vaccine. Trial participants were enrolled by age into subgroups of 18-55, 56-69 and 70-plus years, and about 150, 27 and 61 TCR-sequenced participants, respectively, were included in these subgroups. General conclusions and limits of the study: The 56-69-year group was small, and its depth increase did not reach significance, likely because of low power. After two AZD1222 doses, both the breadth and the depth of spike-specific TCRs were significantly higher than at day 0 and than in MenACWY recipients. Reportedly, almost half of the unique spike-specific TCRs recognized epitopes lying outside the regions that are mutated in the B.1.351 and B.1.1.7 variants. The whole spike protein was spanned by vaccine-associated CD4 TCRs, and dominant responses were seen in regions 160-218 and 743-854. Participants were mostly white British, with more females than males. The authors suggested clonal diversity may have been underestimated. Because no samples from the day 14 peak response were available, repertoires could be characterized only after the peak T cell response. Conclusions about previously exposed vaccinees were limited because only six AZD1222 recipients were SARS-CoV-2 seropositive at baseline.

The CDR3 regions of human TCRbeta chains were subjected to immunosequencing. The original methods were these. Repertoire TCRs were matched against a reference library of SARS-CoV-2-specific TCRs generated with the MIRA antigen-specificity platform. Breadth was defined as the fraction of unique TCRs that were SARS-CoV-2-associated. Depth was defined as the fraction of total T cells that were SARS-CoV-2-associated. Each spike-specific TCR was assigned to its reactive spike region and to a CD4 or CD8 class using the MIRA data. Log10-transformed breadth and depth values were compared by one-way ANOVA with Sidak's multiple comparisons tests. The immuneACCESS repertoire file appears here via TCRdb, limited to in-frame rearrangements. These files lack a portion of the clones; in checked studies, under half of the deficit traces to unresolved V genes, and the cause of the others is not known. V and J calls plus clone size are reproduced from that table; the DNA served to infer D and trimming. Within this sample are around 180,000 clones, with just over 85% of them counted one time only. The ten largest clones capture 0.45% to 0.55% of the sample.

The CDR3 covers 15 residues, taking in both the cysteine and the phenylalanine. Just CDR3 DNA is preserved here, 45 bases in frame from base 1. CDR1 and CDR2 (LGHNA, YSLEER) derive from the germline V gene. V trim: 3 bases; J trim: 2 bases; unmatched bases: 0. Interpreted using the paper, the time point label stands for: baseline before first vaccination. Samples from vaccinated people were obtained from the UK trials COV001 and COV002, which included a single-blind randomized controlled phase 2/3 trial of AZD1222 (ChAdOx1 nCoV-19) in healthy adults. For TCRbeta chain sequencing, PBMC samples from trial participants were taken at day 0 and at day 28 after the second dose.

The sequence was collected from an adult in good health. Recombination linked TRBV4-3 to TRBJ1-4; 10 of the junction bases match TRBD1. The sequenced sample was peripheral blood, obtained on day 0 of AZD1222 vaccination. Read as DNA, the sequence is TGCGCCAGCAGCCAGGACAGGGGGACTAATGAAAAACTGTTTTTT. Its protein reads: CASSQDRGTNEKLFF.